These 7 T cell receptor beta chains were sequenced from one sample in a study of T cell changes during pregnancy in multiple sclerosis. Only in-frame clones appear in the TCRdb table, and some are missing; sequencing was by immunoSEQ multiplex PCR. Of roughly 42,000 clones listed, about 89% were seen once; the top ten hold roughly 0.57%. Material: CD4+ T cells from peripheral blood mononuclear cells, obtained in the first trimester of pregnancy. The receptors derive from a female donor with multiple sclerosis, enrolled in a pregnancy study.

The V and J genes are TRBV28 and TRBJ2-5, with D possibly being TRBD2 (5 bases). The ends were cut back, 5 bases at V and 0 bases at J, with 13 bases in the middle. CDR1 MDHEN and CDR2 SYDVKM come from the germline V gene. This CDR3 spans 15 amino acids. The CDR3 DNA follows: TGTGCCAGCAGTGCCTACCGAGGGTACCAAGAGACCCAGTACTTC. Amino acids: CASSAYRGYQETQYF.

The rearrangement links TRBV12-5 to TRBJ1-1; 10 bases are shared with TRBD1. Trimming removed 5 bases from V and 5 bases from J; junction bases left unmatched: 5. Per the germline V gene, CDR1 is LGHNT and CDR2 is FRNRAP. The CDR3 is 14 residues long. CDR3 amino acids: CASGRDRGYTEAFF. CDR3 nucleotide sequence: TGTGCTAGTGGTAGGGACAGGGGTTATACTGAAGCTTTCTTT.

The rearrangement uses TRBV28 and TRBJ1-5; D ambiguous. This CDR3 contains 13 residues. Germline CDR1 MDHEN, CDR2 SYDVKM. V gave up 6 bases and J gave up 4 bases, with 10 bases separating them. The CDR3 DNA is TGTGCCAGCAGACGGCAGGCTAATCAGCCCCAGCATTTT. It yields the protein CASRRQANQPQHF.

The chain uses TRBV7-6 and TRBJ2-1; 7 bases agree with TRBD2. Trimming cost V 1 base and J 4 bases; bases outside gene matches: 4. From germline, CDR1 is SGHVS and CDR2 FNYEAQ. This CDR3 comprises 15 residues. The CDR3 region has the DNA TGTGCCAGCAGCTTAGGCGGGGAGGGGTACAATGAGCAGTTCTTC. It specifies CASSLGGEGYNEQFF.

The chain carries TRBV4-3 and TRBJ1-2, with TRBD1 matching 7 bases. With V trimmed by 2 bases and J by 0 bases, 6 bases remained unmatched. Per germline, CDR1 LGHNA and CDR2 YSLEER. CDR3 length: 16 residues. CDR3 sequence reads: CASSQIGGQTNYGYTF. The CDR3 nucleotides are TGCGCCAGCAGCCAAATAGGGGGACAGACTAACTATGGCTACACCTTC.

This sequence joins TRBV7-2 and TRBJ1-2; no clear D. Trimming took off 1 base at V and 0 bases at J, with 6 bases between the two ends. The CDR3 length is 14 residues. Germline CDR1 and CDR2: SGHTA and FQGNSA. The CDR3 DNA is TGTGCCAGCAGCTTAGACGGGGCTAACTATGGCTACACCTTC. Protein sequence: CASSLDGANYGYTF.

Only one count was recorded for this clone. The genes are TRBV19 and TRBJ2-1, with TRBD2 matching over 12 bases. The CDR3 is made up of 16 amino acids. Per germline, CDR1 LNHDA and CDR2 SQIVND (reference sequence). The V segment lost 4 bases and the J segment 7 bases; nucleotides outside the gene matches: 8. CDR3 loop: CASSRATSGRGNEQFF. In DNA form, the CDR3 reads TGTGCCAGTAGTAGGGCGACTAGCGGGAGAGGGAATGAGCAGTTCTTC.